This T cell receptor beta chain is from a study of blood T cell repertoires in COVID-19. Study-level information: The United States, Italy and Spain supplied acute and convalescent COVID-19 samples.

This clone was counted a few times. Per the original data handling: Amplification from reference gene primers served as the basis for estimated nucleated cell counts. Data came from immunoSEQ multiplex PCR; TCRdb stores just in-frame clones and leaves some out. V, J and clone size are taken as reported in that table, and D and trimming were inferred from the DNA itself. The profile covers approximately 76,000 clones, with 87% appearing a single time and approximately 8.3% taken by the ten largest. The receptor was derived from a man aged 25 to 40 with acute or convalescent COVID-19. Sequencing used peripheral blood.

CDR3 nucleotides: TGTGCCAGCAGTTTCGCAACTAATGAAAAACTGTTTTTT. The encoded protein is CASSFATNEKLFF. The chain joins TRBV28 to TRBJ1-4; D unresolved. This CDR3 spans 13 amino acids. V lost 3 bases to trimming and J lost 0 bases, with 2 bases between them. CDR1 MDHEN and CDR2 SYDVKM come from the germline V gene.